This T cell receptor (beta chain) was recorded in a study of radiotherapy plus CTLA-4 blockade in lung cancer. Study at large: Overall, less than 20% of patients showed an objective response, while 31% attained disease control. Study-wide results and limits: Increased serum interferon-beta after radiation also reportedly predicted response strongly.

For this clone: Antigen unknown.

V lost 8 bases to trimming and J lost 4 bases; unmatched junction nucleotides: 7. The CDR3 sequence is 13 residues long. The germline V gene encodes CDR1 SNHLY and CDR2 FYNNEI. Profiled with immunoSEQ multiplex PCR; TCRdb holds only in-frame clones, not every one. The table lists approximately 80,000 clones, approximately 73% of them singletons. The receptor comes from a human donor with non-small cell lung cancer whose response to radiotherapy plus ipilimumab could not be evaluated. The J gene is TRBJ2-5, the V gene TRBV2; 7 bases are a match to TRBD1. This specimen was peripheral blood, taken from a patient treated with radiotherapy plus ipilimumab. CDR3 coding DNA: TGTGCCAGCGGTCGACAGGGCGTAGAGACCCAGTACTTC. Protein: CASGRQGVETQYF.